This T cell receptor beta chain was sequenced in a study of T cells in Graves' hyperthyroidism and ophthalmopathy. Study context: Peripheral blood was secured at the point of initial diagnosis, before any treatment. Study-level results: Ophthalmopathy and stable hyperthyroidism were separated by a 13 V-J model.

This CDR3 comprises 15 residues. The germline CDR1 and CDR2 sequences are MDHEN and SYDVKM. The V and J ends lost 10 bases and 2 bases respectively, with 21 bases between them. This clonotype was recorded many times. Its antigen is still unknown. Individuals with ophthalmopathy presented a Clinical Activity Score of at least 3, a NOSPECS grade of at least 4 and a duration under 3 months. From RNA transcripts, TCR beta CDR3 regions were amplified. With the HTBI primer set, the TCR CDR3 went through a first round of RT-PCR. MiXCR, applied by TCRdb to the multiplex PCR reads, yields one record per CDR3 protein. The sample has nearly 250,000 distinct CDR3 sequences; over 20% are singletons.

The chain couples TRBV28 to TRBJ2-7; perhaps TRBD1 as D (7 bases). The TCR comes from a woman in her 40s with Graves' ophthalmopathy. Material: blood. The chain's CDR3 is CAIQEGAQPPYEQYF. The CDR3 DNA reads TGTGCCATTCAGGAGGGGGCTCAACCCCCCTACGAGCAGTACTTC.